This T cell receptor (beta chain) was identified during a study of cytomegalovirus exposure and HLA in healthy donors. Study results and caveats: In a later analysis, specific HLA alleles were associated with under 20,000 TCR beta sequences at a 0.05 false discovery rate. CMV antigen specificity of a few CMV-associated chains was confirmed in vitro.

A multiplex PCR was run with 60 Vbeta primers and 13 Jbeta primers. Assay used: immunoSEQ multiplex PCR; TCRdb lists only in-frame clones, some missing. This sample carries 95,000 to 150,000 clones, around 66% of them seen once, and the ten largest clones take 6.5% to 9.5%. Comments on this clone: Its specificity is unknown.

CDR1 is ENHRY and CDR2 is SYGVKD in the germline V gene. The CDR3 is made up of 16 amino acids. The sequence was obtained from a woman aged 40 to 55 in good health and CMV-seropositive. The sample taken for sequencing was PBMCs. The V call is TRBV10-3, the J call TRBJ2-5, with 8 bases that match TRBD1. The J call may be in error: the DNA end matches TRBJ2-7 better. Written as DNA, the CDR3 is TGTGCCATCAGCCCCCGGACAGGGATGAGCTCCTACGAGCAGTACTTC. Protein: CAISPRTGMSSYEQYF.